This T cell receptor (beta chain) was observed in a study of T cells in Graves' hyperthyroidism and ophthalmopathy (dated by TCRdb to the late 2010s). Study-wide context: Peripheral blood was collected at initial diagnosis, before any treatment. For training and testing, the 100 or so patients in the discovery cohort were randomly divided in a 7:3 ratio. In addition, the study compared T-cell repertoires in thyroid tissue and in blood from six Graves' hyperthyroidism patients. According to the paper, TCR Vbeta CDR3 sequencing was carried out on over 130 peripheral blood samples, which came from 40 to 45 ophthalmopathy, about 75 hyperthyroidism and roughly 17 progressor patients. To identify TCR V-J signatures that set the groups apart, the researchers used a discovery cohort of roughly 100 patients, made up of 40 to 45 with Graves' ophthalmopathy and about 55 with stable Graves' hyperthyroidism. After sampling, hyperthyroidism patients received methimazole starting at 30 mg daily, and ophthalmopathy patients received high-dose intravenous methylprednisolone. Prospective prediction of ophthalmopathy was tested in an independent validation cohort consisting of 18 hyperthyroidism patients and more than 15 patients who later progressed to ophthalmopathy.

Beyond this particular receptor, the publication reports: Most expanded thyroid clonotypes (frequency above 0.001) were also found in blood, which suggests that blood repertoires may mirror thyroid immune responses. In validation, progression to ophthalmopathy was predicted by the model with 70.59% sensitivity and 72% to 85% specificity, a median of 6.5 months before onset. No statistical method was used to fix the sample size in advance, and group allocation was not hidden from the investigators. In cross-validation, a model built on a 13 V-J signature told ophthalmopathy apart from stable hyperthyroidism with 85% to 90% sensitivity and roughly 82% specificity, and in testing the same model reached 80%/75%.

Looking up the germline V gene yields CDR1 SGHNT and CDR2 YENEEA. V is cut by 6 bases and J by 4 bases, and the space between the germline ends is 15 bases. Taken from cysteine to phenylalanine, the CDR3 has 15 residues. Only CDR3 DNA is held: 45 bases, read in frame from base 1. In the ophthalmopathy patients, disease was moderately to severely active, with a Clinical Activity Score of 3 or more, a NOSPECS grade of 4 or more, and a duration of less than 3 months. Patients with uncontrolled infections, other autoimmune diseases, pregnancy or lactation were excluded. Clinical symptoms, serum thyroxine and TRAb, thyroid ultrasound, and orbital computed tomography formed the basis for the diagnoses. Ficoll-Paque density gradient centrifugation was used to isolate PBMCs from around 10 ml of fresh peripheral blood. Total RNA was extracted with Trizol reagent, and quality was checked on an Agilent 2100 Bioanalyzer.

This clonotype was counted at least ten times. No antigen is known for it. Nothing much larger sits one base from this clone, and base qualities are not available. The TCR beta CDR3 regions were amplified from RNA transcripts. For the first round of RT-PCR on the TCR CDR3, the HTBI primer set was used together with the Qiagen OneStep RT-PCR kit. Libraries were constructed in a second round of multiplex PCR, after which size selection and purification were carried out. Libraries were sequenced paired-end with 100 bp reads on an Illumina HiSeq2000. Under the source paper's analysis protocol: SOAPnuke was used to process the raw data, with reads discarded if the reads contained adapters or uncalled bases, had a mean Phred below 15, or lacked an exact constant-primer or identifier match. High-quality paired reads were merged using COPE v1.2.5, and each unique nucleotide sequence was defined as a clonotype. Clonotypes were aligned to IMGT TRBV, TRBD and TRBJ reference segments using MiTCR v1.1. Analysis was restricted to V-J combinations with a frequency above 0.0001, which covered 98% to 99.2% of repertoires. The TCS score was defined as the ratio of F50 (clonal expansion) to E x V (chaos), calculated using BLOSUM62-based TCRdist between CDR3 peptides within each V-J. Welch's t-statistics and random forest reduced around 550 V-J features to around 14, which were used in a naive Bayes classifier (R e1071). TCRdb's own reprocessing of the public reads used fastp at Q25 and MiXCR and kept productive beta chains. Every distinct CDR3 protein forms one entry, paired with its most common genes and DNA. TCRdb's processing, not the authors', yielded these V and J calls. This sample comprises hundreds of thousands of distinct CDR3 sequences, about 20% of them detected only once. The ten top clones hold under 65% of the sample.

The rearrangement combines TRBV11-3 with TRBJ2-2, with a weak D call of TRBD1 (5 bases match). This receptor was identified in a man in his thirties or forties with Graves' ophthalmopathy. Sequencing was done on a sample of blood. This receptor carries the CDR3 CASRGLAVGTGELFF. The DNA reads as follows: TGTGCCAGCAGGGGGCTTGCTGTAGGCACCGGGGAGCTGTTTTTT.